This TCR beta chain was recovered during a study of blood T cell repertoires in COVID-19. This CDR3 has 13 amino acids. Trimming took off 2 bases at V and 7 bases at J, with 12 bases between the two ends. Germline V gene sequence: CDR1 SGHNT, CDR2 YYREEE (reference sequence). In the original analysis: Amplification from reference gene primers served as the basis for estimated nucleated cell counts. Here immunoSEQ multiplex PCR was the method, and the copy in TCRdb shows in-frame clones only, minus some. That table supplies the V and J calls and clone size; D and trimming were determined from the DNA. The sample lists about 250,000 clones; 88% were seen once.

Specimen: peripheral blood. The clonotype was recovered from a man at least 80 years old with acute or convalescent COVID-19. The J gene is TRBJ2-5, the V gene TRBV5-4, with D perhaps TRBD2 (6 bases). The CDR3 nucleotides are TGTGCCAGCAGCTTTTCGGGGGAAGGGACCCAGTACTTC. Its protein product is CASSFSGEGTQYF.